Shown below are 11 T cell receptor beta chains from a single sample sequenced in a study of T-cell reconstitution after alpha-beta-depleted transplantation in children. This sample's TCRbeta library carried unique molecular identifier barcodes. TCRdb reprocessed the PCR reads with MiXCR, giving one entry per CDR3 protein. The data contain hundreds of thousands of distinct CDR3 sequences, 10% to 15% of them singletons. This sample comprised PBMCs, mostly from graft donor cells, obtained 360 days after TCRalphabeta/CD19-depleted stem cell transplant. The source is a male patient between 5 and 17 years old who had a stem cell transplant for acute myeloid leukemia, so the T cells may come from the graft donor.

The CDR3 loop reads CASSQAPKRERPYNEQFF. In DNA form, the CDR3 reads TGTGCCAGCAGCCAGGCACCGAAGCGGGAGAGACCCTACAATGAGCAGTTCTTC. The genes are TRBV4-2 and TRBJ2-1, with 8 bases matching TRBD2. Per germline, CDR1 LGHNA and CDR2 YNFKEQ. The CDR3 runs 18 residues. With V trimmed by 3 bases and J by 2 bases, 12 bases remained unmatched.

The gene calls are TRBV29-1 and TRBJ2-2; 9 bases agree with TRBD2. Germline CDR1 and CDR2: SQVTM and ANQGSEA. CDR3 size: 14 residues. The V segment lost 6 bases and the J segment 5 bases; nucleotides outside the gene matches: 7. The CDR3 loop is CSVPRSGRTGELFF. CDR3 coding DNA: TGCAGCGTACCCCGAAGCGGGAGGACCGGGGAGCTGTTTTTT.

V and J are TRBV12-3 or TRBV12-4 and TRBJ2-2; no definite D call. Trimming shortened V by 8 bases and J by 3 bases, and 13 bases separated the two germline ends. The CDR3 length is 14 residues. The DNA of the CDR3 is TGTGCCAGCCGCCGAGCAGGATACACCGGGGAGCTGTTTTTT. Its translation is CASRRAGYTGELFF.

This clonotype appeared many times. This chain links TRBV12-3 or TRBV12-4 with TRBJ2-2; 10 nucleotides line up with TRBD1. V was clipped by 8 bases and J by 4 bases; unmatched bases: 4. The length of the CDR3 is 14 residues. The CDR3 DNA reads TGTGCCAGCGGGTGGACAGGGGGCACCGGGGAGCTGTTTTTT. Amino acid sequence: CASGWTGGTGELFF.

The chain has TRBV11-2 and TRBJ2-7; 9 bases line up with TRBD2. The length of the CDR3 is 15 residues. V shed 4 bases, J shed 2 bases, and the junction held 6 bases outside the gene matches. Germline V CDR1 and CDR2: SGHAT, FQNNGV. The CDR3 is CASSSRGLAPYEQYF. CDR3 DNA: TGTGCCAGCAGCTCCCGGGGACTAGCTCCCTACGAGCAGTACTTC.

This clonotype was picked up many times. The V gene is TRBV5-6, the J gene TRBJ2-1; 11 nucleotides agree with TRBD1. Germline CDR1 and CDR2: SGHDT and YYEEEE. This CDR3 contains 13 residues. Germline trimming cut 2 bases from V and 14 bases from J; bases unmatched to any gene: 6. The CDR3 DNA reads as TGTGCCAGCAGCTTCCGGGACAGGGGGTACGAGTTCTTC. This encodes CASSFRDRGYEFF. Together with reference TRBV5-6 and TRBJ2-1, the CDR3 gives the full variable domain: DAGVTQSPTHLIKTRGQQVTLRCSPKSGHDTVSWYQQALGQGPQFIFQYYEEEERQRGNFPDRFSGHQFPNYSSELNVNALLLGDSALYLCASSFRDRGYEFFGPGTRLTVL.

The chain couples TRBV9 to TRBJ2-2, with 10 bases that match TRBD2. Germline CDR1 is SGDLS and CDR2 is YYNGEE. The CDR3 spans 17 residues. J gave up 5 bases and V 3 bases, and 10 bases lay outside the gene matches. CDR3 protein: CASSAPLAGEETGELFF. The DNA of the CDR3 is TGTGCCAGCAGCGCCCCCCTAGCGGGAGAGGAAACCGGGGAGCTGTTTTTT. The whole variable domain, remainder taken from reference TRBV9 and TRBJ2-2, is DSGVTQTPKHLITATGQRVTLRCSPRSGDLSVYWYQQSLDQGLQFLIQYYNGEERAKGNILERFSAQQFPDLHSELNLSSLELGDSALYFCASSAPLAGEETGELFFGEGSRLTVL.

This clonotype was observed a handful of times. V usage is TRBV6-2 or TRBV6-3 and J usage is TRBJ2-7; 7 nucleotides line up with TRBD2. This CDR3 comprises 15 residues. CDR1 MNHEY and CDR2 SVGEGT come from the germline V gene. V lost 2 bases, J lost 2 bases, and 6 bases stayed unmatched. CDR3 nucleotide sequence: TGTGCCAGCAGTTACGGACTAGTGTTAACCTACGAGCAGTACTTC. Translating it yields CASSYGLVLTYEQYF.

The sample holds a few counts of this clonotype. The rearrangement links TRBV11-2 to TRBJ2-3; D may correspond to TRBD1 or TRBD2 (5 bases each). The germline V gene encodes CDR1 SGHAT and CDR2 FQNNGV. Trimming cost V 2 bases and J 1 base, with 10 bases left between them. This CDR3 has 15 amino acids. This CDR3 reads CASSLKRDRTDTQYF. CDR3 DNA sequence: TGTGCCAGCAGCTTAAAGAGGGACCGCACAGATACGCAGTATTTT.

The rearrangement links TRBV19 to TRBJ2-2; possibly TRBD2 for D (6 bases). This CDR3 spans 16 amino acids. Germline V gene lookup returns CDR1 LNHDA and CDR2 SQIVND (reference sequence). Trimming cost V 1 base and J 3 bases, with 12 bases left between them. The CDR3 bases are TGTGCCAGTAGTATAGGGTGGCGGGGCTACACCGGGGAGCTGTTTTTT. This gives the protein CASSIGWRGYTGELFF.

CDR3 in DNA: TGTGCCAGCAGTCCCGGGACTAGCGGGGTCAATGAGCAGTTCTTC. Its translation is CASSPGTSGVNEQFF. This sequence joins TRBV27 and TRBJ2-1; 13 bases are a match to TRBD2. V shed 5 bases, J shed 6 bases, and the junction held 4 bases outside the gene matches. This CDR3 region has 15 residues. The germline V gene encodes CDR1 MNHEY and CDR2 SMNVEV (reference sequence).